This T cell receptor beta chain was captured by sequencing in a study of blood T cell repertoires in COVID-19. Study context: COVID-19 samples, acute and convalescent, were from the United States, Italy and Spain. T cells, B-cell-depleted T cells, or PBMCs provided the cDNA or gDNA that served as material.

V gave up 1 base and J gave up 10 bases; unmatched junction bases: 7. The CDR3 is 16 amino acids. Germline CDR1 reads LGHDT; CDR2 reads YNNKEL (reference sequence). Which cohort a participant joined came from the clinical history participants gave. In the authors' methods: It was from reference gene primer amplification that nucleated cell counts were estimated. Clones were read by immunoSEQ multiplex PCR, and TCRdb kept only the in-frame ones, dropping some. The D gene and trimming were derived from the DNA, and the V and J assignments and clone size from that table. The data show 200,000 to 250,000 clones, 80% seen once.

This TCR came from a middle-aged woman with acute COVID-19. The sequenced sample was PBMCs or T cells enriched from blood (not recorded which). The chain couples TRBV3-1 (or the pseudogene TRBV3-2) to TRBJ1-6, with 10 bases lining up with TRBD1. The CDR3 protein is CASSQGDRGHLSPLHF. DNA for the CDR3: TGTGCCAGCAGCCAAGGGGACAGGGGCCATCTATCACCCCTCCACTTT.